The present T cell receptor (beta chain) was sequenced within a study of T and B cells in COVID-19 patients. Study in general: Most recovered patients had mild to moderate COVID-19 treated as outpatients.

Deletions cut 2 bases from V and 1 base from J, with 11 bases between. CDR1 is MNHEY and CDR2 is SVGAGI in the germline V gene. The length of the CDR3 is 15 residues. This clonotype occurred a few times. The antigen remains undetermined. Multiplex PCR with BIOMED2 TRB-A/B primer pools amplified TRB rearrangements. A single record per CDR3 protein comes from TCRdb applying MiXCR to the multiplex PCR reads. The table has 8,700 or so distinct CDR3 sequences, roughly 31% seen once. Broader study findings: In COVID-19 patients, T cell receptor beta variable and joining gene use was reportedly strongly skewed. Few blood samples existed from mildly ill patients during symptoms or early in severe cases. Exclusive to the recovered cohort were 2,000 to 2,500 TCR clusters, 25 to 35 of them with low generation probability.

Each TRB amplification used roughly 220-550 ng of genomic DNA from blood. The TCR comes from a human donor who had recovered from COVID-19. The specimen was blood. This chain uses TRBV6-5 with TRBJ1-1; D unresolved. CDR3 nucleotide sequence: TGTGCCAGCAGTTACCAATGGACGGGGAACACTGAAGCTTTCTTT. It encodes CASSYQWTGNTEAFF.